This TCR beta chain stems from a study of cytomegalovirus exposure and HLA in healthy donors. This clone has a handful of counts. The V gene's germline CDR1 is MGHRA and CDR2 YSYEKL. Trimming removed 5 bases from V and 2 bases from J; junction bases left unmatched: 5. This CDR3 spans 14 amino acids. Use of 60 Vbeta and 13 Jbeta primers characterized the PCR. The method was immunoSEQ multiplex PCR; TCRdb's version includes in-frame clones alone and lacks a portion of them. The repertoire holds 130,000 or so clones, with roughly 74% as singletons. The chain links TRBV4-1 to TRBJ2-7, with 8 bases fitting TRBD1. Sequencing input: PBMCs. This TCR derives from a man aged 40-55 years in good health and CMV-seronegative. CDR3 sequence (DNA): TGCGCCAGCAGCGCGGACAGGGAAACCTACGAGCAGTACTTC. Translation gives CASSADRETYEQYF.